The rows below give T cell receptor beta chains drawn from one sample of a study of blood T cells in healthy people across ages. MiXCR, applied by TCRdb to the 5' RACE reads, yields one record per CDR3 protein. The table has more than 1,000,000 distinct CDR3 sequences, about 25% seen once. The data also belong to a second study, concerning T cells of mothers and their children.

The sample comprised blood. All receptors come from a girl between 2 and 10 years old in good health. Each CDR3 is given with its conserved first and last residue. The order of the fields is J gene, clone size, CDR3 length, V gene, D gene, CDR3 protein, CDR3 DNA. The D gene is left open where the match is weak. Clone size is given for some rows only: seen once, a few or many times, or a class if the clone is expanded.

>TRBJ1-2|-|15|TRBV27|-
CASSPTDSANYGYTF
TGTGCCAGCAGCCCGACGGACAGTGCTAACTATGGCTACACCTTC
>TRBJ2-5|-|11|TRBV29-1|-
CIGVYIETQYF
TGCATCGGTGTTTACATCGAGACCCAGTACTTC
>TRBJ1-2|few|14|TRBV29-1|TRBD1
CSVGTGPTNYGYTF
TGCAGCGTTGGGACAGGGCCAACTAACTATGGCTACACCTTC
>TRBJ2-7|few|15|TRBV6-5|TRBD2
CASCLAGGSSYEQYF
TGTGCCAGCTGTCTAGCGGGAGGCTCATCCTACGAGCAGTACTTC
>TRBJ2-5|-|15|TRBV18|-
CASSPPDESQETQYF
TGTGCCAGCTCACCACCCGATGAAAGCCAAGAGACCCAGTACTTC
>TRBJ2-1|-|14|TRBV7-3|-
CASSRRVESNEQFF
TGTGCCAGCAGCCGAAGGGTGGAAAGCAATGAGCAGTTCTTC
>TRBJ2-1|-|13|TRBV29-1|-
CSVVRQAYNEQFF
TGCAGCGTTGTGAGGCAGGCCTACAATGAGCAGTTCTTC
>TRBJ2-5|-|16|TRBV7-3|TRBD2
CASSPSGRARQGTQYF
TGTGCCAGCAGCCCTAGCGGGAGGGCGAGACAAGGGACCCAGTACTTC
>TRBJ2-1|many|11|TRBV12-3/TRBV12-4|-
CASSSLSEQFF
TGTGCCAGCAGTTCCCTCAGTGAACAGTTCTTC
>TRBJ2-1|few|20|TRBV6-1|TRBD2
CASSEYSGQIPPSSYNEQFF
TGTGCCAGCAGTGAATATAGCGGGCAAATCCCCCCCAGCTCCTACAATGAGCAGTTCTTC
>TRBJ2-5|-|17|TRBV3-1|-
CASSQDEVGPLRETQYF
TGTGCCAGCAGCCAAGATGAAGTGGGACCTTTGCGGGAGACCCAGTACTTC
>TRBJ2-5|-|15|TRBV13|-
CASSFGSADLGTQYF
TGTGCCAGCAGCTTTGGCTCAGCGGATTTAGGGACCCAGTACTTC
>TRBJ2-7|few|14|TRBV27|-
CASRSIDKIYEQYF
TGTGCCAGCAGAAGTATTGACAAGATCTACGAGCAGTACTTC
>TRBJ2-7|-|16|TRBV5-1|TRBD2
CASSLEGGGVSYEQYF
TGCGCCAGCAGCTTGGAAGGCGGGGGGGTCTCCTACGAGCAGTACTTC
>TRBJ1-1|-|12|TRBV29-1|-
CSVDGGGAEAFF
TGCAGCGTTGACGGCGGTGGCGCTGAAGCTTTCTTT
>TRBJ2-5|-|15|TRBV19|-
CASSIFGHLQETQYF
TGTGCCAGTAGTATTTTCGGACACCTCCAAGAGACCCAGTACTTC
>TRBJ2-1|-|16|TRBV5-8|TRBD2
CASSLYVGGAYNEQFF
TGTGCCAGCAGCCTGTATGTCGGGGGGGCCTACAATGAGCAGTTCTTC
>TRBJ2-2|many|13|TRBV2|-
CASSEANTGELFF
TGTGCCAGCAGTGAAGCCAACACCGGGGAGCTGTTTTTT
>TRBJ2-1|-|17|TRBV7-9|-
CASSPVGRGDSYNEQFF
TGTGCCAGCAGCCCGGTTGGAAGAGGGGACTCCTACAATGAGCAGTTCTTC
>TRBJ2-1|few|16|TRBV14|TRBD2
CASSQLTSGGYNEQFF
TGTGCCAGCAGCCAATTGACTAGCGGGGGTTACAATGAGCAGTTCTTC
>TRBJ2-1|-|18|TRBV4-2|TRBD2
CASSQLPGTSGLYNEQFF
TGTGCCAGCAGCCAACTGCCCGGGACTAGCGGGTTATACAATGAGCAGTTCTTC
>TRBJ2-3|-|15|TRBV6-5|TRBD1
CASSFRDREGDTQYF
TGTGCCAGCAGTTTCCGGGACAGGGAGGGAGATACGCAGTATTTT
>TRBJ2-1|few|13|TRBV29-1|-
CSVEVSSDVEQFF
TGCAGCGTTGAAGTATCGTCCGACGTGGAGCAGTTCTTC
>TRBJ1-4|once|14|TRBV7-2|-
CASSFPGLNEKLFF
TGTGCCAGCAGCTTTCCAGGGTTAAATGAAAAACTGTTTTTT
>TRBJ1-2|few|15|TRBV4-3|-
CASSQVRAGPYGYTF
TGCGCCAGCAGCCAAGTAAGGGCAGGTCCCTATGGCTACACCTTC
>TRBJ2-7|-|13|TRBV29-1|TRBD2
CSVLTGLGSEQYF
TGCAGCGTCCTAACCGGACTAGGATCCGAGCAGTACTTC
>TRBJ2-7|few|15|TRBV4-1|-
CASSQTRDISYEQYF
TGCGCCAGCAGTCAGACTCGGGACATTTCCTACGAGCAGTACTTC
>TRBJ2-4|-|15|TRBV11-3|-
CASSSNPRGMNIQYF
TGTGCCAGCAGCTCGAACCCCCGGGGGATGAACATTCAGTACTTC
>TRBJ1-3|-|14|TRBV15|-
CATSRVTVGNTIYF
TGTGCCACCAGCAGAGTGACAGTTGGAAACACCATATATTTT
>TRBJ1-2|few|15|TRBV20-1|-
CSARDAGLANYGYTF
TGCAGTGCTAGAGATGCAGGTCTCGCTAACTATGGCTACACCTTC
>TRBJ2-1|-|14|TRBV29-1|TRBD2
CSVEGSRERHEQFF
TGCAGCGTTGAGGGGTCGCGGGAGAGACATGAGCAGTTCTTC
>TRBJ1-1|-|15|TRBV15|TRBD1
CATSRGQTTNTEAFF
TGTGCCACCAGCAGGGGACAGACCACGAACACTGAAGCTTTCTTT
>TRBJ2-5|few|16|TRBV29-1|-
CSVVGDLEGFGETQYF
TGCAGCGTTGTGGGGGATTTGGAGGGTTTTGGGGAGACCCAGTACTTC
>TRBJ2-7|few|18|TRBV5-1|-
CASSFLPHYDSAAYEQYF
TGCGCCAGCAGCTTCCTCCCTCACTATGACAGCGCTGCCTACGAGCAGTACTTC
>TRBJ2-5|-|14|TRBV7-9|TRBD2
CASSVSGGLETQYF
TGTGCCAGCAGCGTTAGCGGGGGACTTGAGACCCAGTACTTC
>TRBJ1-2|-|14|TRBV2|-
CASSVGSLGYGCTF
TGTGCCAGCTCAGTAGGGTCGTTGGGCTATGGCTGCACCTTC
>TRBJ2-5|-|13|TRBV7-9|-
CASSGEDSETQYF
TGTGCCAGCAGCGGCGAAGATTCGGAGACCCAGTACTTC
>TRBJ1-1|few|14|TRBV12-3/TRBV12-4|-
CASSLEGRGTEAFF
TGTGCCAGCAGTTTAGAAGGCAGGGGCACTGAAGCTTTCTTT
>TRBJ2-5|few|13|TRBV7-7|-
CASSPQFQETQYF
TGTGCTAGCAGCCCACAGTTTCAAGAGACCCAGTACTTC
>TRBJ2-7|few|15|TRBV4-3|-
CASSQDEGLPYEQYF
TGCGCCAGCAGCCAAGATGAGGGGCTGCCCTACGAGCAGTACTTC
>TRBJ2-3|-|18|TRBV4-1|TRBD2
CASSHPGTSGPSTDTQYF
TGCGCCAGCAGCCACCCCGGGACTAGCGGGCCTAGCACAGATACGCAGTATTTT
>TRBJ2-1|-|16|TRBV5-1|-
CASSLVGEVSYNEQFF
TGCGCCAGCAGCTTGGTCGGGGAAGTATCCTACAATGAGCAGTTCTTC
>TRBJ2-5|-|13|TRBV20-1|-
CSARVDTQETQYF
TGCAGTGCTAGGGTTGACACCCAAGAGACCCAGTACTTC
>TRBJ2-2|-|11|TRBV29-1|-
CSVEEGGELFF
TGCAGCGTTGAAGAGGGCGGGGAGCTGTTTTTT
>TRBJ2-7|few|14|TRBV7-3|-
CASSPHAGAYEQYF
TGTGCCAGCAGCCCCCACGCAGGGGCCTACGAGCAGTACTTC
>TRBJ2-5|-|16|TRBV7-9|TRBD2
CASSPLLAGGGGTQYF
TGTGCCAGCAGCCCACTCTTAGCGGGAGGGGGAGGGACCCAGTACTTC
>TRBJ2-7|few|14|TRBV20-1|-
CSALQRRGIYEQYF
TGCAGTGCCCTCCAAAGGAGGGGAATCTACGAGCAGTACTTC
>TRBJ2-1|-|12|TRBV9|-
CASSATSNEQFF
TGTGCCAGCAGCGCTACTAGTAATGAGCAGTTCTTC
>TRBJ2-5|-|14|TRBV27|-
CASSFKGYQETQYF
TGTGCCAGCAGCTTTAAGGGGTACCAAGAGACCCAGTACTTC
>TRBJ1-5|once|15|TRBV6-5|-
CASAATSYSNRPQHF
TGTGCCAGCGCGGCGACCTCTTATAGCAATCGGCCCCAGCATTTT
>TRBJ2-7|few|13|TRBV2|-
CASSEMWGDSLYF
TGTGCCAGCAGTGAAATGTGGGGGGACAGTCTGTACTTC
>TRBJ2-3|-|14|TRBV20-1|TRBD2
CSARALAGPDTQYF
TGCAGTGCTAGGGCACTAGCGGGACCAGATACGCAGTATTTT
>TRBJ2-1|-|16|TRBV7-9|TRBD2
CASSLLLAGGSDEQFF
TGTGCCAGCAGCTTATTGTTGGCGGGGGGTTCTGATGAGCAGTTCTTC